Following are 7 T cell receptor beta chains from one sample sequenced in a study of blood T cell repertoires in COVID-19. Method: immunoSEQ multiplex PCR; TCRdb's copy keeps in-frame clones and lacks some. The sample has 400,000 to 450,000 clones; around 88% are singletons. The sequencing sample was made of peripheral blood. The origin of the receptors is a woman in her forties or fifties with COVID-19, enrolled during active disease.

The J gene is TRBJ2-6, the V gene TRBV19; unclear D gene. Trimming cost V 7 bases and J 0 bases, with 13 bases left between them. CDR1 LNHDA and CDR2 SQIVND come from the germline V gene (reference sequence). The CDR3 is 16 residues long. The CDR3 here is CASTTRLHSGANVLTF. CDR3 DNA sequence: TGTGCCAGTACCACCCGTTTACACTCTGGGGCCAACGTCCTGACTTTC.

This clone came up a few times. The chain carries TRBV5-1 and TRBJ2-7; maybe TRBD1 (6 bases). Trimming took 3 bases from V and 2 from J, leaving 12 bases between them. Germline V lookup: CDR1 SGHRS, CDR2 YFSETQ. The CDR3 totals 14 residues. The CDR3 bases are TGCGCCAGCAGCTACCAGACAGGCCCCTACGAGCAGTACTTC. This codes for CASSYQTGPYEQYF. The whole variable domain, remainder taken from reference TRBV5-1 and TRBJ2-7, is KAGVTQTPRYLIKTRGQQVTLSCSPISGHRSVSWYQQTPGQGLQFLFEYFSETQRNKGNFPGRFSGRQFSNSRSEMNVSTLELGDSALYLCASSYQTGPYEQYFGPGTRLTVT.

The chain uses TRBV14 and TRBJ2-7, with 10 bases matching TRBD1. V shed 8 bases and J 3 bases; nucleotides not matched to a gene: 7. The germline V gene encodes CDR1 SGHDN and CDR2 FVKESK. CDR3 length: 14 residues. The CDR3 is CASRLTGGGYEQYF. The DNA of the CDR3 is TGTGCCAGCCGATTGACAGGGGGCGGCTACGAGCAGTACTTC.

The gene calls are TRBV6-5 and TRBJ1-2, with a weak D call TRBD1 (6 bases). The CDR3 consists of 13 residues. Germline assignment: CDR1 MNHEY and CDR2 SVGAGI. Trimming took 7 bases from V and 6 from J, leaving 15 bases between them. CDR3 coding DNA: TGTGCCAGCAACCTACAGGGAAGGGATGGCTACACCTTC. It translates to CASNLQGRDGYTF.

The chain recombines TRBV16 with TRBJ1-6; TRBD1 matches at 9 bases. Germline V gives CDR1 KGHSY, CDR2 FQNENV. Unmatched junction bases numbered 2, after V lost 2 bases and J lost 9 bases. The CDR3 totals 14 residues. For the CDR3, the DNA is TGTGCCAGCAGCCAAAGACAGGGGGGTTCACCCCTCCACTTT. Amino acid sequence: CASSQRQGGSPLHF.

The CDR3 bases are TGCGCCAGCAGCTACGGGACAGGGGCCTACGAGCAGTACTTC. It translates to CASSYGTGAYEQYF. This chain links TRBV5-1 with TRBJ2-7; 10 nucleotides match TRBD1. Losses at the gene ends were 3 bases for V and 2 bases for J; bases not matched to a gene: 2. This CDR3 contains 14 residues. From germline, CDR1 is SGHRS and CDR2 YFSETQ.

The chain joins TRBV19 to TRBJ1-1; D not certain. The V gene's germline CDR1 is LNHDA and CDR2 SQIVND (reference sequence). CDR3 length: 13 residues. Between the trimmed V and J ends, which lost 5 bases and 1 base, there was a span of 8 bases. CDR3 bases: TGTGCCAGTAGTTCCCGACAGAACACTGAAGCTTTCTTT. It yields the protein CASSSRQNTEAFF.